These 18 T cell receptor beta chains were sequenced from one sample in a study of CD8 T cells in Susac syndrome. The RNA, roughly 0.45 to 1 ug, was put through reverse transcription using random hexamers. TCRdb used MiXCR to reprocess the immunoSEQ multiplex PCR reads, holding one entry per CDR3 protein. The repertoire consists of some 200,000 distinct CDR3 sequences, with under 97% occurring once and the leading ten covering around 0.1%. The specimen was CD4+ T cells from PBMCs. These receptors originate from a human donor with Susac syndrome.

The V call is TRBV11-2, the J call TRBJ1-5, with TRBD1 as a possible D gene (5 bases). Germline lookup yields CDR1 SGHAT and CDR2 FQNNGV. Trimming pared 3 bases from V and 3 bases from J, leaving 12 bases between. The CDR3 runs to 15 residues. The CDR3 coding sequence is TGTGCCAGCAGCTTGGGAGGGACCTTCAATCAGCCCCAGCATTTT. Amino acids: CASSLGGTFNQPQHF.

The V and J genes are TRBV20-1 and TRBJ2-1; D assignment may be TRBD1 or TRBD2 (5 bases each). This CDR3 comprises 13 residues. Trimming left V 3 bases short and J 8 bases short, with 14 bases between. CDR1 DFQATT and CDR2 SNEGSKA come from the germline V gene (reference sequence). The CDR3 reads CSASARVRDEQFF. CDR3 coding DNA: TGCAGTGCTAGTGCCAGGGTGAGGGATGAGCAGTTCTTC.

CDR3 protein: CASSGPGGKSYEQYF. In nucleotides, the CDR3 is TGTGCCAGCAGTGGGCCGGGAGGCAAGAGCTACGAGCAGTACTTC. The V call is TRBV6-1, the J call TRBJ2-7; 7 positions agree with TRBD2. Germline V CDR1 and CDR2: MNHNS, SASEGT. Trimming cost V 4 bases and J 3 bases; bases outside gene matches: 9. There are 15 residues in the CDR3.

This clonotype has just one count. V gene TRBV19 combines with J gene TRBJ2-1; D is perhaps TRBD1 (6 bases). The CDR3 is 16 amino acids. Trimming took 0 bases from V and 4 from J, leaving 13 bases between them. CDR1 and CDR2 from the germline V gene are LNHDA and SQIVND (reference sequence). The CDR3 sequence is CASSIDRRTAYNEQFF. CDR3 bases: TGTGCCAGTAGTATAGATCGACGGACAGCTTACAATGAGCAGTTCTTC.

V usage is TRBV20-1 and J usage is TRBJ1-5; 8 bases are shared with TRBD1. This CDR3 region has 14 residues. V lost 6 bases, J lost 7 bases, and 11 bases stayed unmatched. Germline V gives CDR1 DFQATT, CDR2 SNEGSKA (reference sequence). The CDR3 protein is CSAQETGGRQPQHF. CDR3 nucleotides: TGCAGTGCCCAAGAAACAGGGGGTAGACAGCCCCAGCATTTT.

This sequence joins TRBV12-3 or TRBV12-4 and TRBJ1-6; no reliable D call. The CDR3 has 20 residues. V lost 3 bases and J lost 0, with 21 bases in between. The CDR3 is CASSFPFYPTPSSYNSPLHF. CDR3 DNA: TGTGCCAGCAGTTTCCCCTTTTATCCCACGCCGAGCTCCTATAATTCACCCCTCCACTTT.

CDR3 in DNA: TGTGCCATCAGAAAAGGAGGGGCTTCGGACACTGAAGCTTTCTTT. It yields the protein CAIRKGGASDTEAFF. This chain uses TRBV10-3 with TRBJ1-1; possibly TRBD1 for D (5 bases). Trimming cost V 6 bases and J 3 bases, with 17 bases left between them. The CDR3 totals 15 residues. Germline V gene lookup returns CDR1 ENHRY and CDR2 SYGVKD.

The V call is TRBV27, the J call TRBJ1-1; perhaps TRBD1 as D (6 bases). This CDR3 contains 17 residues. V was pared by 3 bases and J by 0 bases, with 17 bases between. Germline V gene data show CDR1 as MNHEY and CDR2 as SMNVEV (reference sequence). CDR3 DNA sequence: TGTGCCAGCAGTTTCCACATCTCGACAGGCCTGAACACTGAAGCTTTCTTT. Translated, it gives CASSFHISTGLNTEAFF.

This clonotype came up once. The chain links TRBV6-5 to TRBJ1-3; D unresolved. In germline, CDR1 is MNHEY, CDR2 SVGAGI. This CDR3 region has 17 residues. Trimming removed 2 bases at V and 0 bases at J, with 14 bases between. The CDR3 bases are TGTGCCAGCAGTTACCAATTGACTGGTTCCTCTGGAAACACCATATATTTT. Its protein is CASSYQLTGSSGNTIYF.

The chain links TRBV29-1 to TRBJ2-5; D perhaps matches TRBD1 (5 bases). The germline CDR1 and CDR2 sequences are SQVTM and ANQGSEA. CDR3 length: 14 residues. V lost 0 bases to trimming and J lost 5 bases, with 13 bases between them. CDR3 DNA sequence: TGCAGCGTTGAAGATCCCAGGGTGTCGGAGACCCAGTACTTC. This encodes CSVEDPRVSETQYF.

The chain recombines TRBV28 with TRBJ1-5; 7 bases agree with TRBD1. The CDR3 is 14 amino acids. Trimming at V came to 5 bases and at J to 5 bases, leaving 6 bases not matched to a gene. Per the germline V gene, CDR1 is MDHEN and CDR2 is SYDVKM. The CDR3 DNA reads as TGTGCCAGCAGTCCGTGGACAGGTTATCAGCCCCAGCATTTT. This gives the protein CASSPWTGYQPQHF.

The chain carries TRBV20-1 and TRBJ2-3, with 7 bases that match TRBD2. The CDR3 has 15 residues. Trimming removed 2 bases from V and 2 bases from J; junction bases left unmatched: 7. Looked up from germline, CDR1 is DFQATT and CDR2 is SNEGSKA (reference sequence). DNA for the CDR3: TGCAGTGCTAGAATGGCGGGGGAAAACACAGATACGCAGTATTTT. It yields the protein CSARMAGENTDTQYF.

The V call is TRBV11-2, the J call TRBJ2-1, with 12 bases matching TRBD2. V shed 4 bases and J 0 bases; nucleotides not matched to a gene: 13. This CDR3 is built from 20 residues. Germline assignment: CDR1 SGHAT and CDR2 FQNNGV. The CDR3, as DNA: TGTGCCAGCAGCTCCTCCCGACGGCTAGCGGGGGGGTACTCCTACAATGAGCAGTTCTTC. This translates into CASSSSRRLAGGYSYNEQFF.

In DNA form, the CDR3 reads TGTGCCAGCGGCCGCTACGAGCAGTACTTC. Translating it yields CASGRYEQYF. V and J are TRBV6-5 and TRBJ2-7; no definite D call. Trimming pared 8 bases from V and 3 bases from J, leaving 5 bases between. The CDR3 totals 10 residues. Germline V gene data show CDR1 as MNHEY and CDR2 as SVGAGI.

The genes are TRBV15 and TRBJ1-5; D uncertain. CDR3 size: 15 residues. V shed 5 bases and J shed 0 bases, with 11 bases lying between them. The germline gives CDR1 LNHNV, CDR2 YYDKDF (reference sequence). The CDR3 DNA reads as TGTGCCACCAGCGGCGGGGTGATTAGCAATCAGCCCCAGCATTTT. It translates to CATSGGVISNQPQHF.

The rearrangement uses TRBV27 and TRBJ2-7; possible D gene TRBD1, 5 bases. CDR1 MNHEY and CDR2 SMNVEV come from the germline V gene (reference sequence). The ends were cut back, 5 bases at V and 2 bases at J, with 13 bases in the middle. The CDR3 is 14 residues long. The CDR3 nucleotides are TGTGCCAGCAGTCCCAGACAGTCTCCCTACGAGCAGTACTTC. Its protein product is CASSPRQSPYEQYF.

This chain uses TRBV20-1 with TRBJ2-5; 11 nucleotides agree with TRBD2. Germline V gives CDR1 DFQATT, CDR2 SNEGSKA (reference sequence). There are 16 residues in the CDR3. V was clipped by 6 bases and J by 0 bases; unmatched bases: 9. The CDR3 loop reads CSARTGTSGDQETQYF. The CDR3 nucleotides are TGCAGTGCCCGAACCGGGACTAGCGGCGACCAAGAGACCCAGTACTTC.

The rearrangement uses TRBV7-9 and TRBJ2-2; the D gene could be TRBD1 or TRBD2 (5 bases each). Trimming removed 1 base from V and 4 bases from J, with 10 bases in between. Germline CDR1 and CDR2: SEHNR and FQNEAQ (reference sequence). CDR3 length equals 15 residues. The CDR3 nucleotides read TGTGCCAGCAGCTTAGGGGACGGAACCACCGGGGAGCTGTTTTTT. Translating it yields CASSLGDGTTGELFF. Full variable domain (rest looked up from reference TRBV7-9 and TRBJ2-2): DTGVSQNPRHKITKRGQNVTFRCDPISEHNRLYWYRQTLGQGPEFLTYFQNEAQLEKSRLLSDRFSAERPKGSFSTLEIQRTEQGDSAMYLCASSLGDGTTGELFFGEGSRLTVL.